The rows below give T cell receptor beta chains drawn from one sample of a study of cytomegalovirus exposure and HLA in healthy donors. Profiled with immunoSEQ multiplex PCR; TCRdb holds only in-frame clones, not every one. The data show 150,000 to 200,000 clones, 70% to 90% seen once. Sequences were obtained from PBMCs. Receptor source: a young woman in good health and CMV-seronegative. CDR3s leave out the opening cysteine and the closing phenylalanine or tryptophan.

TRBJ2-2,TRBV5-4,ASSTPSLTSDGELF
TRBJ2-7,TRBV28,ASSLQDQRDYEQY
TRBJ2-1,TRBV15,ATSRLTGSYNEQF
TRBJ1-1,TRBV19,ASSKGTGDEAF
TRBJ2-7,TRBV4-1,ASSQDPTGLQYEQY
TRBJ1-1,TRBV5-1,ASSLEITGSGEAF
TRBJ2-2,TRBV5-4,ASSETSGVTGELF
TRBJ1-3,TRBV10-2,ASSRTGGNTIY
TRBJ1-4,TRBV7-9,ASSLARGRDEKLF
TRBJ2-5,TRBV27,ATGQTPSGGQETQY
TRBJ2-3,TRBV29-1,GLRGAPDTQY
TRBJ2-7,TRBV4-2,ASSQDTSGGISYEQY
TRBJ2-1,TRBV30,AWSLYNEQF
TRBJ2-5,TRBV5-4,ASSLSLGSQETQY
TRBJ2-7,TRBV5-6,ASSLAGTASYEQY
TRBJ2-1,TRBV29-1,SVETGNNEQF
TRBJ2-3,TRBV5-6,ASSSLALQSTDTQY
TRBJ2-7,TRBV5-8,ASSSNRERIPYEQY
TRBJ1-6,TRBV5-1,ASSHQPPGQADSPLH
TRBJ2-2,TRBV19,ASSFRAGAGELF
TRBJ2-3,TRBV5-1,ASSLTLASGLHTDTQY
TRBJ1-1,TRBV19,ASSTGQMNTEAF
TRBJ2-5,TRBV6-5,ASSYRTGTQY
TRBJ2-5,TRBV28,ASSRPLGRIQETQY
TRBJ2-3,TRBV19,ASSRREGPSGTDTQY
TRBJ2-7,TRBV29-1,SVVELRTGGMYEQY
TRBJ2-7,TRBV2,ASKETDYEQY
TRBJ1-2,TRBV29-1,SVDLTGQVDYGYT
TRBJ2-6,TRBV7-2,ASSRDRAGANVLT
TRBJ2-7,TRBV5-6,ASSPASRGEQY
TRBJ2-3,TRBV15,ATSRTSGSTDTQY
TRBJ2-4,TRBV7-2,ASSLAPTSGGLNKNIQY
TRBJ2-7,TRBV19,ASSPTRREGDEQY
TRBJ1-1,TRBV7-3,ASSSGGTENTEAF
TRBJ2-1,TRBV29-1,SVVVSMGKRSYNEQF
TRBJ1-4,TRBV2,ASKTGGLTNEKLF
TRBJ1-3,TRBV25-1,ASSDNSLSGNTIY
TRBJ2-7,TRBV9,ASSVDPTGVWEQY
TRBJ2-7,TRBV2,ASSLAGGYEQY
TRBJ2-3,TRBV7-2,ASSLEGGGDTQY
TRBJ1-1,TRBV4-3,ASSLESQVGTEAF
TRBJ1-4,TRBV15,ATSREEGTNEKLF
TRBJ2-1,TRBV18,ASSPIVPSGINNEQF
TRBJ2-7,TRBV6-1,ASRQSYEQY
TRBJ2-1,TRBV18,ASSPSTSGGEV